This T cell receptor (beta chain) was recorded in a study of long-term antiretroviral therapy in people with HIV. The CDR3 consists of 17 residues. The germline V gene has CDR1 SGHVS and CDR2 FQNEAQ. Trimming removed 5 bases from V and 7 bases from J; junction bases left unmatched: 12. This clone was seen more than once but under ten times. At the survey level, the v3.0 immunoSEQ assay was run. Some clones are missing from TCRdb's copy, which holds only in-frame ones; the method was immunoSEQ multiplex PCR. The data show 30,000 to 40,000 clones, approximately 85% seen once. This specimen consisted of unsorted PBMCs, obtained 2.2 years after starting antiretroviral therapy. V and J are TRBV7-8 and TRBJ2-2; TRBD2 matches at 11 bases. The sequence was obtained from a man between 18 and 35 years old with HIV. CDR3 coding DNA: TGTGCCAGCAGCCGGAGGGGTTGGCTAGCGGGAGGCGGGGAGCTGTTTTTT. Residues: CASSRRGWLAGGGELFF.